Each of the 10 T cell receptor beta chains below was sequenced from the same sample in a study of shared T cell receptors in the human thymus. Clones were sequenced by immunoSEQ multiplex PCR, and TCRdb holds only the in-frame ones, with some missing. The data contain 630,000 or so clones, around 87% of them singletons. These records were also assigned to another study, of human thymus T cells.

Sequencing was performed on thymocytes. Every receptor here comes from a boy under two years old with a congenital heart defect.

This rearrangement joins TRBV7-2 to TRBJ2-2; 9 bases are shared with TRBD1. The CDR3 is 17 residues long. Germline CDR1 is SGHTA and CDR2 is FQGNSA. With 1 base clipped from V and 3 bases from J, the junction kept 6 bases outside the gene matches. The CDR3 here is CASSLGGQGGDTGELFF. The CDR3 DNA reads TGTGCCAGCAGCTTAGGGGGACAGGGAGGGGACACCGGGGAGCTGTTTTTT.

The gene calls are TRBV5-1 and TRBJ2-1; possible D gene TRBD1, 6 bases. The ends were cut back, 4 bases at V and 5 bases at J, with 28 bases in the middle. CDR3 size: 19 residues. Per germline, CDR1 SGHRS and CDR2 YFSETQ. CDR3 loop: CASSPSDNRQAPYHNEQFF. DNA of the CDR3: TGCGCCAGCAGCCCATCTGATAATAGACAGGCACCCTATCACAATGAGCAGTTCTTC.

V is TRBV4-1 and J is TRBJ1-5; 7 nucleotides align to TRBD1. J gave up 0 bases and V 0 bases, and 8 bases lay outside the gene matches. Germline V gene data show CDR1 as MGHRA and CDR2 as YSYEKL. This CDR3 contains 18 residues. CDR3 DNA: TGCGCCAGCAGCCAAGATGGGGGACAGCTTTATAGCAATCAGCCCCAGCATTTT. The encoded protein is CASSQDGGQLYSNQPQHF.

The V and J genes are TRBV25-1 and TRBJ2-5, with 9 bases lining up with TRBD1. The V and J ends lost 3 bases and 4 bases, in that order; junction bases with no gene match: 6. The CDR3 spans 15 residues. Germline V lookup: CDR1 MGHDK, CDR2 SYGVNS. CDR3 DNA: TGTGCCAGCAGTGAGTCCGACAGGGGGGGAGAGACCCAGTACTTC. Its protein is CASSESDRGGETQYF.

The chain couples TRBV4-3 to TRBJ2-1; TRBD1 matches 9 bases. From germline, CDR1 is LGHNA and CDR2 YSLEER. CDR3 length: 18 amino acids. V lost 2 bases, J lost 4 bases, and 12 bases stayed unmatched. The CDR3 nucleotides read TGCGCCAGCAGCCAACGGGTCCTTGGACAGGGGACGTACAATGAGCAGTTCTTC. Translated, it gives CASSQRVLGQGTYNEQFF.

This rearrangement joins TRBV7-3 to TRBJ1-1; D is unclear. CDR3 length: 17 amino acids. The germline V gene has CDR1 SGHTA and CDR2 FQGTGA. V was pared by 1 base and J by 0 bases, with 15 bases between. The CDR3 sequence: CASSLMGGLPMNTEAFF. CDR3 sequence (DNA): TGTGCCAGCAGCTTAATGGGCGGGCTCCCGATGAACACTGAAGCTTTCTTT. Together with reference TRBV7-3 and TRBJ1-1, the CDR3 gives the full variable domain: GAGVSQTPSNKVTEKGKYVELRCDPISGHTALYWYRQSLGQGPEFLIYFQGTGAADDSGLPNDRFFAVRPEGSVSTLKIQRTERGDSAVYLCASSLMGGLPMNTEAFFGQGTRLTVV.

J is TRBJ2-5 and V is TRBV7-2, with TRBD2 identical over 13 bases. The germline CDR1 and CDR2 sequences are SGHTA and FQGNSA. The length of the CDR3 is 18 residues. V shed 3 bases and J 2 bases; nucleotides not matched to a gene: 9. CDR3 nucleotide sequence: TGTGCCAGCAGCTTCGCGATAACTAGCGGGGGGGGACAAGAGACCCAGTACTTC. Encoded protein: CASSFAITSGGGQETQYF.

Note on this clone: Other nucleotide sequences from this sample produce the same CDR3. This chain connects TRBV19 to TRBJ2-1, with 8 bases that match TRBD1. CDR1 and CDR2 (germline): LNHDA, SQIVND (reference sequence). The CDR3 contains 15 residues. V was pared by 6 bases and J by 2 bases, with 6 bases of the junction left unmatched. CDR3 sequence (DNA): TGTGCCAGTAGCCCTGGACAGGGAACCTACAATGAGCAGTTCTTC. It yields the protein CASSPGQGTYNEQFF.

The chain is built from TRBV6-1 and TRBJ2-1, with TRBD1 matching over 7 bases. Germline CDR1 is MNHNS and CDR2 is SASEGT. CDR3 length: 15 residues. The junction had 8 bases not matched to a gene; V was cut back by 7 bases and J by 2 bases. The CDR3 nucleotides are TGTGCCAGCATATCCCGGACAGGTGCCTACAATGAGCAGTTCTTC. This encodes CASISRTGAYNEQFF.

The rearrangement uses TRBV6-6 and TRBJ2-3; 7 positions agree with TRBD1. Germline V gives CDR1 MNHNY, CDR2 SVGAGI (reference sequence). Unmatched junction bases numbered 9, after V lost 2 bases and J lost 7 bases. This CDR3 spans 15 amino acids. CDR3 residues: CASSYPSTGSNTQYF. The CDR3 nucleotides are TGTGCCAGCAGTTACCCCTCGACAGGGAGCAATACGCAGTATTTT.